The rows below give T cell receptor beta chains drawn from one sample of a study of blood T cell repertoires in COVID-19. Sequenced by immunoSEQ multiplex PCR; TCRdb stores in-frame clones only, minus some. The sample records about 210,000 clones, under 85% being singletons. Source material: peripheral blood. All receptors come from a woman older than 75 with COVID-19, enrolled during active disease. Each CDR3 is given with its conserved first and last residue. A D gene is named only where the DNA matches it firmly. The size entry is marked missing in some rows and otherwise reads once, few, many or a size class.

j_call v_call clone_size cdr3_length d_call cdr3_aa cdr3_nt
TRBJ1-5 TRBV18 . 16 . CASSLSTVNSNQPQHF TGTGCCAGCTCACTTTCGACAGTTAATAGCAATCAGCCCCAGCATTTT
TRBJ2-3 TRBV5-4 once 14 . CASSLGGLEDTQYF TGTGCCAGCAGCTTGGGAGGGCTTGAAGATACGCAGTATTTT
TRBJ1-1 TRBV7-9 . 13 . CASSPPGVTEAFF TGTGCCAGCAGCCCACCCGGGGTCACTGAAGCTTTCTTT
TRBJ2-1 TRBV28 . 14 TRBD1 CASSPGQGTYGQFF TGTGCCAGCAGTCCGGGACAGGGCACCTATGGGCAGTTCTTC
TRBJ2-1 TRBV7-3 few 13 TRBD2 CASSPRGGNEQFF TGTGCCAGCAGCCCCCGCGGGGGGAATGAGCAGTTCTTC
TRBJ1-3 TRBV9 . 15 . CASSPQVNSGNTIYF TGTGCCAGCAGCCCCCAGGTAAACTCTGGAAACACCATATATTTT
TRBJ1-5 TRBV19 . 13 . CATSGMGNQPQHF TGTGCCACGTCGGGTATGGGCAATCAGCCCCAGCATTTT
TRBJ2-3 TRBV12-3/TRBV12-4 . 12 TRBD2 CASRAGADTQYF TGTGCCAGCAGGGCGGGAGCAGATACGCAGTATTTT
TRBJ2-3 TRBV5-1 . 16 . CASSLVLGVSTDTQYF TGCGCCAGCAGCTTGGTCCTAGGGGTTAGCACAGATACGCAGTATTTT
TRBJ1-1 TRBV7-2 . 14 . CASSLSQGGTEAFF TGTGCCAGCAGCTTGAGCCAAGGAGGGACTGAAGCTTTCTTT
TRBJ1-5 TRBV29-1 . 13 . CSVGRDSNQPQHF TGCAGCGTTGGAAGGGACTCTAATCAGCCCCAGCATTTT
TRBJ1-4 TRBV5-4 . 15 . CASSFGGPPPEKLFF TGTGCCAGCAGCTTCGGGGGGCCGCCACCAGAAAAACTGTTTTTT
TRBJ2-3 TRBV19 once 17 TRBD2 CASSGWASGPISDTQYF TGTGCCAGTAGTGGGTGGGCTAGCGGGCCAATTTCAGATACGCAGTATTTT
TRBJ1-6 TRBV5-4 . 14 TRBD1 CASSLRDRVSPLHF TGTGCCAGCAGCCTCCGGGACAGGGTTTCACCCCTCCACTTT
TRBJ2-1 TRBV19 once 15 TRBD2 CASNGERGLSDEQFF TGTGCCAGCAACGGTGAGCGGGGGCTCAGCGATGAGCAGTTCTTC
TRBJ2-7 TRBV9 . 14 TRBD2 CASGPSGVFAEQYF TGTGCCAGCGGGCCTAGCGGGGTTTTTGCCGAGCAGTACTTC
TRBJ1-4 TRBV5-1 few 14 . CASSTSGQNEKLFF TGCGCCAGCAGCACTTCAGGGCAGAATGAAAAACTGTTTTTT
TRBJ1-2 TRBV2 . 13 . CASSVAGDYGYTF TGTGCCAGCAGTGTAGCCGGGGACTATGGCTACACCTTC
TRBJ2-5 TRBV13 . 14 TRBD1 CASSAGQGTETQYF TGTGCCAGCAGCGCCGGACAGGGGACGGAGACCCAGTACTTC
TRBJ1-4 TRBV18 . 18 TRBD1 CASSLLPFGQGGNEKLFF TGTGCCAGCTCACTCCTCCCGTTCGGACAGGGGGGCAATGAAAAACTGTTTTTT
TRBJ2-3 TRBV5-1 . 12 . CASSLITDTQYF TGCGCCAGCAGCCTTATAACAGATACGCAGTATTTT
TRBJ2-1 TRBV5-6 . 16 TRBD2 CASSFWGSGRDNEQFF TGTGCCAGCAGCTTTTGGGGTAGCGGGAGGGACAATGAGCAGTTCTTC
TRBJ2-3 TRBV28 . 15 . CASSLRDGTSDTQYF TGTGCCAGCAGTTTACGGGACGGGACATCCGATACGCAGTATTTT
TRBJ1-5 TRBV2 . 15 TRBD1 CASRRDYRGNQPQHF TGTGCCAGCAGACGGGATTACAGGGGTAATCAGCCCCAGCATTTT
TRBJ1-4 TRBV7-9 few 15 TRBD1 CASSLDGQGGEKLFF TGTGCCAGCAGCTTGGACGGACAGGGGGGTGAAAAACTGTTTTTT
TRBJ1-5 TRBV5-1 . 16 . CASSLGASVGNQPQHF TGCGCCAGCAGCTTGGGGGCCTCAGTCGGGAACCAGCCCCAGCATTTT
TRBJ1-5 TRBV27 . 12 . CASSSPGQPQHF TGTGCCAGCAGTTCCCCAGGGCAGCCCCAGCATTTT
TRBJ1-1 TRBV21-1 . 15 . CASSGYRGCYTEAFF TGTGCCAGCAGCGGCTATAGGGGTTGTTACACTGAAGCTTTCTTT
TRBJ1-2 TRBV4-2 . 18 . CASSQAQGSTSSGYGYTF TGTGCCAGCAGCCAAGCCCAGGGGAGTACATCGAGCGGCTATGGCTACACCTTC
TRBJ2-1 TRBV5-8 once 15 TRBD2 CASKIGRGAYNEQFF TGTGCCAGCAAAATCGGGCGGGGGGCCTACAATGAGCAGTTCTTC
TRBJ2-5 TRBV7-7 . 15 TRBD1 CASSLAQGERETQYF TGTGCTAGCAGCTTAGCACAGGGGGAGAGAGAGACCCAGTACTTC
TRBJ2-5 TRBV5-1 . 12 . CASSLGSETQYF TGCGCCAGCAGCTTGGGGAGCGAGACCCAGTACTTC
TRBJ2-1 TRBV28 . 11 . CATVTGWGQFF TGTGCCACCGTTACAGGATGGGGGCAGTTCTTC
TRBJ1-1 TRBV10-1 few 13 TRBD1 CASSETGGTEAFF TGCGCCAGCAGTGAGACAGGGGGCACTGAAGCTTTCTTT
TRBJ1-2 TRBV10-3 few 11 . CAISDTMGYTF TGTGCCATCAGTGATACTATGGGCTACACCTTC
TRBJ2-5 TRBV7-3 . 13 . CASSLQGRETQYF TGTGCCAGCAGCTTACAGGGAAGGGAGACCCAGTACTTC
TRBJ2-7 TRBV15 . 16 . CATSRGNRDSSYEQYF TGTGCCACCAGCAGGGGTAACAGGGATAGCTCCTACGAGCAGTACTTC
TRBJ2-4 TRBV28 once 13 TRBD1 CASSGTGVNIQYF TGTGCCAGCAGTGGGACAGGGGTGAACATTCAGTACTTC
TRBJ2-2 TRBV6-6 . 12 TRBD1 CASRSQGAELFF TGTGCCAGCAGATCACAGGGGGCAGAGCTGTTTTTT
TRBJ1-1 TRBV27 . 16 . CASTTSGWQQNTEAFF TGTGCCAGCACCACTTCCGGGTGGCAGCAGAACACTGAAGCTTTCTTT
TRBJ2-7 TRBV7-3 . 11 . CASSDGQQQYF TGTGCCAGCAGCGATGGACAGCAGCAGTACTTC
TRBJ1-2 TRBV3-1/TRBV3-2 . 14 TRBD1 CASTPDREGGGYTF TGTGCCAGCACCCCGGACAGGGAAGGGGGTGGCTACACCTTC
TRBJ1-2 TRBV2 . 12 TRBD1 CAIADREGGYTF TGTGCCATTGCAGACAGGGAAGGAGGCTACACCTTC
TRBJ2-1 TRBV5-4 once 16 TRBD2 CASSSWGLAAYNEQFF TGTGCCAGCAGCTCGTGGGGACTAGCGGCCTACAATGAGCAGTTCTTC
TRBJ2-5 TRBV28 . 13 TRBD2 CGSRAAGEETQYF TGTGGGTCGCGGGCGGCGGGAGAAGAGACCCAGTACTTC
TRBJ2-3 TRBV7-3 . 15 . CASSPRRASIDTQYF TGTGCCAGCAGCCCCCGAAGGGCTAGCATCGATACGCAGTATTTT
TRBJ2-1 TRBV21-1 . 19 . CASSKAPQPASGVYNEQFF TGTGCCAGCAGCAAAGCGCCCCAACCGGCTAGCGGGGTCTACAATGAGCAGTTCTTC
TRBJ2-7 TRBV29-1 . 14 . CSVSLRSDSREQYF TGCAGCGTTTCGCTGCGGTCAGACTCTAGGGAGCAGTACTTC
TRBJ1-1 TRBV6-1 few 12 . CASSEAIQGAFF TGTGCCAGCAGTGAAGCGATCCAGGGTGCTTTCTTT
TRBJ1-2 TRBV18 . 14 . CASSLADSIDGYTF TGTGCCAGCTCACTTGCGGATAGTATAGATGGCTACACCTTC
TRBJ1-2 TRBV4-1 few 16 . CASSQPGHRVGGGYTF TGCGCCAGCAGCCAGCCGGGACACAGAGTTGGCGGTGGCTACACCTTC
TRBJ2-1 TRBV18 . 15 . CASSPLQGGHNEQFF TGTGCCAGCTCACCGCTCCAAGGGGGACACAATGAGCAGTTCTTC
TRBJ1-5 TRBV19 . 14 . CASSMGRANQPQHF TGTGCCAGTAGTATGGGGAGGGCCAATCAGCCCCAGCATTTT
TRBJ1-6 TRBV27 . 15 . CASRPGRGIASPLHF TGTGCCAGCCGCCCGGGTCGAGGAATTGCTTCACCCCTCCACTTT
TRBJ2-3 TRBV9 . 15 TRBD2 CASRPSGGEGDTQYF TGTGCCAGCAGGCCTAGCGGGGGGGAAGGAGATACGCAGTATTTT